A selection of T cell receptor beta chains follows, all from one sample in a study of CD8 T cells in ankylosing spondylitis. MiXCR was run by TCRdb on the 5' RACE reads, yielding one entry per CDR3 protein. The sample contains about 110,000 distinct CDR3 sequences, less than 25% of which appear only once. Sequencing was performed on synovial fluid, either unsorted or a sorted T cell fraction (not recorded which). Receptors were obtained from a male donor with ankylosing spondylitis. The CDR3 runs from the conserved cysteine through the conserved F or W. D genes are given only for firm matches. Only some rows state a clone size, as once, few, many or a class for expanded clones.

V gene: TRBV2; D gene: NA; clone size: NA; J gene: TRBJ1-2; CDR3 length: 16; CDR3 DNA: TGTGCCAGCACCTTCTCTCGACAGACCCTAGGCTATGGCTACACCTTC; CDR3 protein: CASTFSRQTLGYGYTF
V gene: TRBV6-1; D gene: TRBD1; clone size: few; J gene: TRBJ1-3; CDR3 length: 16; CDR3 DNA: TGTGCCAGCAGCCGAACACTCCGACAGGGTGAAAACACCATATATTTT; CDR3 protein: CASSRTLRQGENTIYF
V gene: TRBV12-3/TRBV12-4; D gene: NA; clone size: NA; J gene: TRBJ2-2; CDR3 length: 11; CDR3 DNA: TGTGCCACCAGACTGACCGGGGAGCTGTTTTTT; CDR3 protein: CATRLTGELFF
V gene: TRBV20-1; D gene: TRBD1; clone size: NA; J gene: TRBJ2-7; CDR3 length: 11; CDR3 DNA: TGCAGTGCTGGACAGGGTCGCGAGCAGTACTTC; CDR3 protein: CSAGQGREQYF
V gene: TRBV20-1; D gene: NA; clone size: NA; J gene: TRBJ2-3; CDR3 length: 13; CDR3 DNA: TGCAGTGCTTCCGAGGACCGTCGAAATACGCAGTATTTT; CDR3 protein: CSASEDRRNTQYF
V gene: TRBV20-1; D gene: NA; clone size: NA; J gene: TRBJ2-7; CDR3 length: 12; CDR3 DNA: TGCAGTGTTACGGGGGACGCCTACGAGCAGTACTTC; CDR3 protein: CSVTGDAYEQYF
V gene: TRBV10-2; D gene: TRBD2; clone size: NA; J gene: TRBJ2-5; CDR3 length: 16; CDR3 DNA: TGCGCCAGCAGTGAGTGGGGACTAGCGGCGAGGGAGACCCAGTACTTC; CDR3 protein: CASSEWGLAARETQYF
V gene: TRBV3-1; D gene: NA; clone size: many; J gene: TRBJ1-4; CDR3 length: 16; CDR3 DNA: TGTGCCAGCAGTCCCAAGCCAGGGATGACTAATGAAAAACTGTTTTTT; CDR3 protein: CASSPKPGMTNEKLFF
V gene: TRBV3-1; D gene: TRBD2; clone size: NA; J gene: TRBJ2-4; CDR3 length: 14; CDR3 DNA: TGTGCCAGCAGCCCCCGGGGAGGGGAGAGGGTTCAGTACTTC; CDR3 protein: CASSPRGGERVQYF
V gene: TRBV9; D gene: TRBD2; clone size: once; J gene: TRBJ2-3; CDR3 length: 17; CDR3 DNA: TGTGCCAGCAGCGTAGCTCCTACTAGGACTAGCTCAGATACGCAGTATTTT; CDR3 protein: CASSVAPTRTSSDTQYF
V gene: TRBV20-1; D gene: TRBD1; clone size: few; J gene: TRBJ2-1; CDR3 length: 14; CDR3 DNA: TGCAGTGCCCTGGACAGGGTGGTGAACAATGAGCAGTTCTTC; CDR3 protein: CSALDRVVNNEQFF
V gene: TRBV11-2; D gene: NA; clone size: NA; J gene: TRBJ1-1; CDR3 length: 16; CDR3 DNA: TGTGCCAGCACAGATACGGGGAATTCTCTAAACACTGAAGCTTTCTTT; CDR3 protein: CASTDTGNSLNTEAFF
V gene: TRBV10-3; D gene: TRBD1; clone size: few; J gene: TRBJ1-2; CDR3 length: 19; CDR3 DNA: TGTGCCATCAGTGAGTCGCCCCCCGAAATCGACAGGGCTAACTATGGCTACACCTTC; CDR3 protein: CAISESPPEIDRANYGYTF
V gene: TRBV11-2; D gene: NA; clone size: NA; J gene: TRBJ1-2; CDR3 length: 13; CDR3 DNA: TGTGCCAGCAGCTTAACAGGGTGGATTGGCTACACCTTC; CDR3 protein: CASSLTGWIGYTF
V gene: TRBV19; D gene: NA; clone size: NA; J gene: TRBJ2-2; CDR3 length: 14; CDR3 DNA: TGTGCCAGCGTGAGGGGAGCTGGCACCGGGGAGCTGTTTTTT; CDR3 protein: CASVRGAGTGELFF
V gene: TRBV28; D gene: TRBD2; clone size: NA; J gene: TRBJ2-5; CDR3 length: 14; CDR3 DNA: TGTGCCAGCAGTTTAACTAGCGGAGCAGAGACCCAGTACTTC; CDR3 protein: CASSLTSGAETQYF
V gene: TRBV2; D gene: TRBD1; clone size: many; J gene: TRBJ1-2; CDR3 length: 12; CDR3 DNA: TGTGCCAGCAGAGGGACAGGGAGTGGCTACACCTTC; CDR3 protein: CASRGTGSGYTF
V gene: TRBV6-1; D gene: NA; clone size: NA; J gene: TRBJ2-5; CDR3 length: 13; CDR3 DNA: TGTGCCAGCAGGGTCCCGGATCGGGAGACCCAGTACTTC; CDR3 protein: CASRVPDRETQYF
V gene: TRBV3-1; D gene: NA; clone size: few; J gene: TRBJ2-5; CDR3 length: 13; CDR3 DNA: TGTGCCAGCGGCTGGACCTTGCAAGAGACCCAGTACTTC; CDR3 protein: CASGWTLQETQYF
V gene: TRBV25-1; D gene: NA; clone size: few; J gene: TRBJ1-1; CDR3 length: 15; CDR3 DNA: TGTGCCAGCAGTGAGGGGCTGGGGGTGAGAGGTGAAGCTTTCTTT; CDR3 protein: CASSEGLGVRGEAFF
V gene: TRBV6-1; D gene: TRBD2; clone size: NA; J gene: TRBJ2-1; CDR3 length: 15; CDR3 DNA: TGTGCCAGCAAAGTTTGGCGGGAGGCCGACAATGAGCAGTTCTTC; CDR3 protein: CASKVWREADNEQFF
V gene: TRBV29-1; D gene: TRBD1; clone size: NA; J gene: TRBJ1-1; CDR3 length: 14; CDR3 DNA: TGCAGCGTCTCCGACAGGGTGACGAACACTGAAGCTTTCTTT; CDR3 protein: CSVSDRVTNTEAFF
V gene: TRBV21-1; D gene: NA; clone size: many; J gene: TRBJ2-1; CDR3 length: 20; CDR3 DNA: TGTGCCAGCAGCAAGTCCGGGACAGGGATACCATGGAGGGTTGGCAATGAGCAGTTCTTC; CDR3 protein: CASSKSGTGIPWRVGNEQFF
V gene: TRBV20-1; D gene: TRBD1; clone size: once; J gene: TRBJ1-2; CDR3 length: 13; CDR3 DNA: TGCAGTGCTACGGCGACAGGGGACTATGGCTACACCTTC; CDR3 protein: CSATATGDYGYTF
V gene: TRBV12-3/TRBV12-4; D gene: NA; clone size: few; J gene: TRBJ2-3; CDR3 length: 17; CDR3 DNA: TGTGCCAGCAGTTTAGGCGACTATTCTGGGGGCACAGATACGCAGTATTTT; CDR3 protein: CASSLGDYSGGTDTQYF
V gene: TRBV18; D gene: TRBD1; clone size: NA; J gene: TRBJ1-1; CDR3 length: 14; CDR3 DNA: TGTGCCAGCTCACCATATCAGGGGGTCCCAGTAGCTTTCTTT; CDR3 protein: CASSPYQGVPVAFF
V gene: TRBV7-2; D gene: NA; clone size: many; J gene: TRBJ2-2; CDR3 length: 16; CDR3 DNA: TGTGCCAGCAGCTTAATTGGGGGGAGAGCTGGCGGGGAGCTGTTTTTT; CDR3 protein: CASSLIGGRAGGELFF
V gene: TRBV6-1; D gene: NA; clone size: NA; J gene: TRBJ2-3; CDR3 length: 14; CDR3 DNA: TGTGCCAGCAGTAGGCGATCTAGCACAGATACGCAGTATTTT; CDR3 protein: CASSRRSSTDTQYF
V gene: TRBV12-3/TRBV12-4; D gene: NA; clone size: few; J gene: TRBJ1-5; CDR3 length: 12; CDR3 DNA: TGTGCCAGCAGTCATAGCAATCAGCCCCAGCATTTT; CDR3 protein: CASSHSNQPQHF
V gene: TRBV14; D gene: NA; clone size: NA; J gene: TRBJ2-1; CDR3 length: 16; CDR3 DNA: TGTGCCAGCAGCCCCCGTTTGAACCGAGACTGGGGGGAGCAGTTCTTC; CDR3 protein: CASSPRLNRDWGEQFF
V gene: TRBV5-1; D gene: NA; clone size: few; J gene: TRBJ2-7; CDR3 length: 14; CDR3 DNA: TGCGCCAGCAGCTTGGTCGGACCCTCCTACGAGCAGTACTTC; CDR3 protein: CASSLVGPSYEQYF
V gene: TRBV7-6; D gene: NA; clone size: NA; J gene: TRBJ2-1; CDR3 length: 15; CDR3 DNA: TGTGCCAGCAGCTTAGTAGGCAGGGCTAACAATGAGCAGTTCTTC; CDR3 protein: CASSLVGRANNEQFF
V gene: TRBV14; D gene: TRBD2; clone size: NA; J gene: TRBJ2-1; CDR3 length: 19; CDR3 DNA: TGTGCCAGCAGCCCAGCAGTATTGTCGTGGAATAGCGGGAGGAATGAGCAGTTCTTC; CDR3 protein: CASSPAVLSWNSGRNEQFF
V gene: TRBV5-1; D gene: TRBD1; clone size: few; J gene: TRBJ1-1; CDR3 length: 16; CDR3 DNA: TGCGCCAGCAGCTCCGGGACAGGGGGCCAAAGGACTGAAGCTTTCTTT; CDR3 protein: CASSSGTGGQRTEAFF
V gene: TRBV12-3/TRBV12-4; D gene: NA; clone size: many; J gene: TRBJ2-2; CDR3 length: 14; CDR3 DNA: TGTGCCACCAGGGGCGGTTCGAACACCGGGGAGCTGTTTTTT; CDR3 protein: CATRGGSNTGELFF
V gene: TRBV5-1; D gene: TRBD1; clone size: few; J gene: TRBJ1-2; CDR3 length: 18; CDR3 DNA: TGCGCCAGCAGCTTGGGGAATCCGGGACAGGGACCTAACTATGGCTACACCTTC; CDR3 protein: CASSLGNPGQGPNYGYTF
V gene: TRBV9; D gene: NA; clone size: many; J gene: TRBJ2-5; CDR3 length: 15; CDR3 DNA: TGTGCCAGCAGCGTAGTCGGCAGTCCCCAAGAGACCCAGTACTTC; CDR3 protein: CASSVVGSPQETQYF
V gene: TRBV7-2; D gene: TRBD1; clone size: many; J gene: TRBJ1-4; CDR3 length: 15; CDR3 DNA: TGTGCCAGCAGCCCGAGACAGGGGCGGGGTGAAAAACTGTTTTTT; CDR3 protein: CASSPRQGRGEKLFF
V gene: TRBV5-1; D gene: NA; clone size: NA; J gene: TRBJ2-2; CDR3 length: 16; CDR3 DNA: TGCGCCAGCAGCTTGGCCTGGACAGTGGGCACCGGGGAGCTGTTTTTT; CDR3 protein: CASSLAWTVGTGELFF
V gene: TRBV6-2/TRBV6-3; D gene: TRBD1; clone size: NA; J gene: TRBJ1-5; CDR3 length: 15; CDR3 DNA: TGTGCCAGCAGCGCTACAGGGGGTAGCAATCAGCCCCAGCATTTT; CDR3 protein: CASSATGGSNQPQHF
V gene: TRBV15; D gene: TRBD2; clone size: NA; J gene: TRBJ2-3; CDR3 length: 16; CDR3 DNA: TGTGCCACCAGCCGCAGAATTGCGGGAGCCATAGATACGCAGTATTTT; CDR3 protein: CATSRRIAGAIDTQYF
V gene: TRBV20-1; D gene: NA; clone size: NA; J gene: TRBJ1-2; CDR3 length: 13; CDR3 DNA: TGCAGTGCTAGTTTCGGGGTAGGCTATGGCTACACCTTC; CDR3 protein: CSASFGVGYGYTF
V gene: TRBV6-1; D gene: NA; clone size: NA; J gene: TRBJ1-6; CDR3 length: 12; CDR3 DNA: TGTGCCAGCAGTGAGGGAGCATCACCCCTCCACTTT; CDR3 protein: CASSEGASPLHF
V gene: TRBV10-2; D gene: NA; clone size: NA; J gene: TRBJ1-1; CDR3 length: 11; CDR3 DNA: TGCGCCAGCAGCCACTATACTGAAGCTTTCTTT; CDR3 protein: CASSHYTEAFF
V gene: TRBV5-1; D gene: TRBD1; clone size: few; J gene: TRBJ2-4; CDR3 length: 15; CDR3 DNA: TGCGCCAGCAGCCTACAAGGGACAGCAGAAAACATTCAGTACTTC; CDR3 protein: CASSLQGTAENIQYF
V gene: TRBV27; D gene: NA; clone size: few; J gene: TRBJ1-1; CDR3 length: 16; CDR3 DNA: TGTGCCAGCAGTTTACAGGGGACCATGACGGACACTGAAGCTTTCTTT; CDR3 protein: CASSLQGTMTDTEAFF
V gene: TRBV11-1; D gene: NA; clone size: many; J gene: TRBJ2-5; CDR3 length: 14; CDR3 DNA: TGTGCCAGCAGCTTCGGACAGTCTCAAGAGACCCAGTACTTC; CDR3 protein: CASSFGQSQETQYF
V gene: TRBV20-1; D gene: NA; clone size: NA; J gene: TRBJ2-1; CDR3 length: 15; CDR3 DNA: TGCAGTGCTCCTTTTGCCTTGAGCTCCTACAATGAGCAGTTCTTC; CDR3 protein: CSAPFALSSYNEQFF
V gene: TRBV6-1; D gene: NA; clone size: few; J gene: TRBJ2-3; CDR3 length: 16; CDR3 DNA: TGTGCCAGCAGCCCCGGGGCGGGTAAAAGCACAGATACGCAGTATTTT; CDR3 protein: CASSPGAGKSTDTQYF
V gene: TRBV3-1; D gene: NA; clone size: NA; J gene: TRBJ2-1; CDR3 length: 16; CDR3 DNA: TGTGCCAGCAGCCAAGAAGTAGGGCAGGCATTGGATGAGCAGTTCTTC; CDR3 protein: CASSQEVGQALDEQFF
V gene: TRBV24-1; D gene: TRBD1; clone size: few; J gene: TRBJ2-1; CDR3 length: 15; CDR3 DNA: TGTGCCACCAGTGTTTCCGGGACAGGGGGCAATGAGCAGTTCTTC; CDR3 protein: CATSVSGTGGNEQFF